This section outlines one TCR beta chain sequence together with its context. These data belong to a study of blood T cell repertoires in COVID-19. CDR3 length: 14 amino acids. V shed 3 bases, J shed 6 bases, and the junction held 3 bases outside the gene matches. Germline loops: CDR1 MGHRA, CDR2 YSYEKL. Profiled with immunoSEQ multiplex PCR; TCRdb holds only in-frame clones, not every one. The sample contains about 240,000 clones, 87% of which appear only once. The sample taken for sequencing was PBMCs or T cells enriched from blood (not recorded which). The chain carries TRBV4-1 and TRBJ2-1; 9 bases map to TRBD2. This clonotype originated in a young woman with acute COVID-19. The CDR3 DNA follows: TGCGCCAGCAGCCACGAGGGACTAGCCAATGAGCAGTTCTTC. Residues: CASSHEGLANEQFF.